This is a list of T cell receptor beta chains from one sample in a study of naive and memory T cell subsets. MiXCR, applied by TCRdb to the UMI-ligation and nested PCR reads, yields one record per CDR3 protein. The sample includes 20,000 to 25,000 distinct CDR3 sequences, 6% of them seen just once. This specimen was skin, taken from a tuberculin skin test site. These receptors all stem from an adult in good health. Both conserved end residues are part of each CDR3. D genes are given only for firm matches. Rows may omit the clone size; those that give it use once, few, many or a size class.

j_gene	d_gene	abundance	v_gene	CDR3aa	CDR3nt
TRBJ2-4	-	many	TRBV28	CASSTNRETWGKNIQYF	TGTGCCAGCAGCACAAACCGGGAAACATGGGGGAAAAACATTCAGTACTTC
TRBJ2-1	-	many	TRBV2	CASSGGQGYNEQFF	TGTGCCAGCAGTGGGGGGCAGGGTTACAATGAGCAGTTCTTC
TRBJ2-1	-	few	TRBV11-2	CASSPSPFPRPDEQFF	TGTGCCAGCAGCCCCTCCCCGTTCCCCCGCCCCGATGAGCAGTTCTTC
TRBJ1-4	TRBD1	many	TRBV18	CASRGQGNEKLFF	TGTGCCAGCCGAGGACAGGGGAATGAAAAACTGTTTTTT
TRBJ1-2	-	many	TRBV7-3	CASSLGAGEGYTF	TGTGCCAGCAGTTTAGGGGCAGGGGAAGGCTACACCTTC
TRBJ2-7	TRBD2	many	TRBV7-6	CASSVGEGSSYEQYF	TGTGCCAGCAGCGTGGGGGAGGGGAGCTCCTACGAGCAGTACTTC
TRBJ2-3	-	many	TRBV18	CASSPLPPGPSTDTQYF	TGTGCCAGCTCACCACTCCCCCCTGGGCCTTCCACAGATACGCAGTATTTT
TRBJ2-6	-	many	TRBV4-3	CASSQDPTGISGANVLTF	TGCGCCAGCAGCCAAGACCCGACAGGAATTTCTGGGGCCAACGTCCTGACTTTC
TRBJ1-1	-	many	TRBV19	CASSIDQGRTDEAFF	TGTGCCAGTAGTATAGATCAAGGGCGGACAGATGAAGCTTTCTTT
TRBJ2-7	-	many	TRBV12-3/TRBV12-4	CASSFAGDTYYEQYF	TGTGCCAGCAGTTTTGCCGGGGACACCTACTACGAGCAGTACTTC
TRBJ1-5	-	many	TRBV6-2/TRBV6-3	CASSPLLSASGNQPQHF	TGTGCCAGCAGTCCTCTCCTTTCTGCATCGGGCAATCAGCCCCAGCATTTT
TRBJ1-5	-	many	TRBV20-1	CSARTAGGKLQPQHF	TGCAGTGCTAGAACCGCGGGGGGGAAACTTCAGCCCCAGCATTTT
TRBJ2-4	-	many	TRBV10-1	CASGHRSKNIQYF	TGCGCCAGCGGTCACAGGTCCAAAAACATTCAGTACTTC
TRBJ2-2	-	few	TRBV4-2	CASSHVYGENTGELFF	TGTGCCAGCAGCCATGTTTACGGGGAGAACACCGGGGAGCTGTTTTTT
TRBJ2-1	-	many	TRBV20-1	CSARDWPDNEQFF	TGCAGTGCTAGAGATTGGCCGGACAATGAGCAGTTCTTC
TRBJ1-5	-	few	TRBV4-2	CASSQELGSRGGQPQHF	TGTGCCAGCAGCCAAGAATTAGGCTCTAGGGGAGGGCAGCCCCAGCATTTT
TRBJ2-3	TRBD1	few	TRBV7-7	CASSQTGGAPNTQYF	TGTGCTAGCAGCCAGACAGGGGGCGCACCCAATACGCAGTATTTT
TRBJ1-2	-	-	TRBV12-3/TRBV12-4	CASSSSNSRSYGYTF	TGTGCCAGCAGTTCATCGAACTCACGGAGCTATGGCTACACCTTC
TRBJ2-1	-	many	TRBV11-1	CASSLGAGSSYNEQFF	TGTGCCAGCAGCTTAGGGGCCGGCAGCTCCTACAATGAGCAGTTCTTC
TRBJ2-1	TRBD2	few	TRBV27	CASTGTSDNEQFF	TGTGCCAGCACCGGGACTAGTGACAATGAGCAGTTCTTC
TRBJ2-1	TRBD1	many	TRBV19	CASSIDGTGFGEQFF	TGTGCCAGTAGTATAGACGGGACAGGGTTTGGTGAGCAGTTCTTC
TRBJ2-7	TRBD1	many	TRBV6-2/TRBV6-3	CASSDPGQGMYEQYF	TGTGCCAGCAGTGATCCGGGACAGGGAATGTACGAGCAGTACTTC
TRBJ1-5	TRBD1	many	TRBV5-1	CASSPVGTGDQPQHF	TGCGCCAGCAGCCCCGTGGGGACAGGGGATCAGCCCCAGCATTTT
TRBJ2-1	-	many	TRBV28	CASSLLTRGNEQFF	TGTGCCAGCAGTTTACTGACTAGGGGCAATGAGCAGTTCTTC
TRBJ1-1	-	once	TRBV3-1	CASSWDLKAEAFF	TGTGCCAGCAGCTGGGACCTTAAGGCTGAAGCTTTCTTT
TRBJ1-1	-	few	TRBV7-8	CASSSIVGTEAFF	TGTGCCAGCAGCTCCATCGTGGGCACTGAAGCTTTCTTT
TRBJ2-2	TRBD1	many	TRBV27	CASRRTGTGELFF	TGTGCCAGCAGGAGGACAGGGACCGGGGAGCTGTTTTTT
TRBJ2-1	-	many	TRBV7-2	CASSLDSSRNEQFF	TGTGCCAGCAGCTTAGATTCATCGCGCAATGAGCAGTTCTTC
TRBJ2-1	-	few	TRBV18	CASSPPLTQQFF	TGTGCCAGCTCACCACCTCTCACTCAGCAGTTCTTC
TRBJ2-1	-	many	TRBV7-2	CASSYQGGGVYNEQFF	TGTGCCAGCAGCTACCAAGGGGGCGGGGTCTACAATGAGCAGTTCTTC
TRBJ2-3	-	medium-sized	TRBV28	CASSPYSTSADTQYF	TGTGCCAGCAGTCCCTATTCTACTAGTGCAGATACGCAGTATTTT
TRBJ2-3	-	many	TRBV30	CAWSRNTDTQYF	TGTGCCTGGAGTCGGAATACAGATACGCAGTATTTT
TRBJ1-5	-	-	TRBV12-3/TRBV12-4	CASSLGWEEGVLPQHF	TGTGCCAGCAGTTTGGGTTGGGAGGAGGGCGTTTTGCCCCAGCATTTT
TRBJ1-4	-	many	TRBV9	CASSERVSVEKLFF	TGTGCCAGCAGCGAGAGGGTGTCGGTTGAAAAACTGTTTTTT
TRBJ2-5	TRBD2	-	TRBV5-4	CASSLGLAAETQYF	TGTGCCAGCAGCCTGGGACTAGCTGCGGAGACCCAGTACTTC
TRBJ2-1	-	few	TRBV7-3	CASSSGLISSYNEQFF	TGTGCCAGCAGCTCCGGACTGATTTCCTCCTACAATGAGCAGTTCTTC
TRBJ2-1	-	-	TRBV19	CASSFRYSDNEQFF	TGTGCCAGTAGTTTCCGCTACTCCGACAATGAGCAGTTCTTC
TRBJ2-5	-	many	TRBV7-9	CASSLWSGQETQYF	TGTGCCAGCAGCTTATGGTCTGGCCAAGAGACCCAGTACTTC
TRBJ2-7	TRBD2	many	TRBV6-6	CASRTGTSGRPEQYF	TGTGCCAGCAGGACCGGGACTAGCGGGAGGCCGGAGCAGTACTTC
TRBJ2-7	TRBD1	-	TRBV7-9	CASNQGQGAIHEQYF	TGTGCCAGCAACCAGGGACAGGGGGCCATCCACGAGCAGTACTTC
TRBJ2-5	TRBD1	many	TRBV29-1	CSVGDRARETQYF	TGCAGCGTTGGGGACAGGGCGAGGGAGACCCAGTACTTC
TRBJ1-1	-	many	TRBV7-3	CASSLSAGNTEAFF	TGTGCCAGCAGCTTAAGTGCAGGAAACACTGAAGCTTTCTTT
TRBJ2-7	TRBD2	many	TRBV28	CASSPLREGTYEQYF	TGTGCCAGCAGTCCGCTGCGGGAGGGGACCTACGAGCAGTACTTC
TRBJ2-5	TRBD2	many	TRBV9	CASSPAEAGGEETQYF	TGTGCCAGCAGCCCGGCAGAAGCGGGAGGGGAAGAGACCCAGTACTTC
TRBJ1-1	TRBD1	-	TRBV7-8	CASSYRRGRTEAFF	TGTGCCAGCAGCTACCGCAGGGGGCGGACTGAAGCTTTCTTT
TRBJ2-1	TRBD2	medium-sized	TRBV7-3	CASSLRAGVSYNEQFF	TGTGCCAGCAGCTTAAGGGCGGGAGTATCCTACAATGAGCAGTTCTTC